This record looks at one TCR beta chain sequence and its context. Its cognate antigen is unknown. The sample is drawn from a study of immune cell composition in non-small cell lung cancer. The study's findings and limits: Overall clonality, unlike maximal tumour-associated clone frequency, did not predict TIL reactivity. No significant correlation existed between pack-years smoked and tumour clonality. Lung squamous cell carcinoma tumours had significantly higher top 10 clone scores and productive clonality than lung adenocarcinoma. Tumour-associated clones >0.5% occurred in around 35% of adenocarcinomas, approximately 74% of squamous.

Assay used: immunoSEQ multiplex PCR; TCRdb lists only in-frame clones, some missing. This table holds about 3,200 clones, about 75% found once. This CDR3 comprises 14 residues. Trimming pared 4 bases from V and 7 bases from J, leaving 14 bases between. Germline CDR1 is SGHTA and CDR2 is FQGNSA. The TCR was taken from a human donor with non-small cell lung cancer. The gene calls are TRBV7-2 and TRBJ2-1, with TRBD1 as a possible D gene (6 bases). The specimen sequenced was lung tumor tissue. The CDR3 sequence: CASSYQDRRNEQFF. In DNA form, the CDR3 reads TGTGCCAGCAGCTATCAGGACAGAAGGAATGAGCAGTTCTTC.